Sequencing of this T cell receptor beta chain was carried out in a study of low-dose radiotherapy and immunotherapy resistance in tumors. In the study overall: Intravenous ipilimumab 1 mg/kg every six weeks was given with nivolumab 240 mg every two weeks.

Primers targeting TRAV and TRBV primed first-strand cDNA, covering alpha and beta chains. Amplification of TCRs used a constant-region primer and V-primer adapter for 15 to 25 PCR cycles. In TCRdb, the reads were re-called with MiXCR into one record per CDR3 protein. The sample records nearly 60,000 distinct CDR3 sequences, 20% to 25% being singletons. The sample holds many counts of this clonotype. The CDR3 runs to 14 residues. CDR1 and CDR2 from the germline V gene are GTSNPN and SVGIG (reference sequence). Trimming shortened V by 4 bases and J by 1 base, and 13 bases separated the two germline ends. Regarding time point: after trial treatment. Treatment given: LDRT plus nivolumab, ipilimumab, low-dose cyclophosphamide and aspirin (RACIN trial). The treatment that donors received included nivolumab, ipilimumab, aspirin, low-dose cyclophosphamide and low-dose radiotherapy. Eligibility was restricted to patients presenting with advanced solid tumors that lacked tumor-infiltrating lymphocytes.

This sequence was found in a male donor with prostate cancer. The chain recombines TRBV30 with TRBJ2-5; D may be TRBD2 (6 bases). Sample: PBMCs, taken after low-dose radiotherapy plus immunotherapy. The CDR3 nucleotides are TGTGCCTGGAATCAAGCGGAGGGCCAAGAGACCCAGTACTTC. Protein sequence: CAWNQAEGQETQYF.